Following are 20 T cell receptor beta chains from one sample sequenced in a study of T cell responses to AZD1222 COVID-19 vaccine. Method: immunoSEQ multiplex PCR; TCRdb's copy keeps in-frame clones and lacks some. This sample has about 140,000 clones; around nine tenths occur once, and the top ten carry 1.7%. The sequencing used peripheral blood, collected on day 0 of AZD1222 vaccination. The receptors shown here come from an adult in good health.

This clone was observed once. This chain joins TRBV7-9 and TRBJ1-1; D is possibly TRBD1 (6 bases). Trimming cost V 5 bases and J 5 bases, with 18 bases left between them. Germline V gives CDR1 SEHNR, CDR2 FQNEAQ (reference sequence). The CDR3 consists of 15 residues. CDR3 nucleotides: TGTGCCAGCAGCCCCACGGGCAGGGGAGGAACTGAAGCTTTCTTT. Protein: CASSPTGRGGTEAFF.

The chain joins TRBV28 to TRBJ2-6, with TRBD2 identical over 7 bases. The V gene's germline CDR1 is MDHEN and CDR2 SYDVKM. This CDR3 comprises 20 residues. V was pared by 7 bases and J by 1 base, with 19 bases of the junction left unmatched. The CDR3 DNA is TGTGCCAGCAACCCCTGGGGAGGGAGGGCTACCATGTCTGGGGCCAACGTCCTGACTTTC. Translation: CASNPWGGRATMSGANVLTF.

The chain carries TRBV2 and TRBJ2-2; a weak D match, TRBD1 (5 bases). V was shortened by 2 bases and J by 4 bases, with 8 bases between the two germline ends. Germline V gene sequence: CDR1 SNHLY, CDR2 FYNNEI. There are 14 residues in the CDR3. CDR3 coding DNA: TGTGCCAGCAGTGAATCCAGGGTCACCGGGGAGCTGTTTTTT. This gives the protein CASSESRVTGELFF. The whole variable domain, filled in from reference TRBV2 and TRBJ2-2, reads EPEVTQTPSHQVTQMGQEVILRCVPISNHLYFYWYRQILGQKVEFLVSFYNNEISEKSEIFDDQFSVERPDGSNFTLKIRSTKLEDSAMYFCASSESRVTGELFFGEGSRLTVL.

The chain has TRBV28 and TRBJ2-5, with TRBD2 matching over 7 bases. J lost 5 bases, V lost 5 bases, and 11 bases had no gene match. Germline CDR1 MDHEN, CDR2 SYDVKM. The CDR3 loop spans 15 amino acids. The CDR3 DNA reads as TGTGCCAGCAGTCCGCCTAGCGGAGGCGGGGAGACCCAGTACTTC. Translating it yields CASSPPSGGGETQYF.

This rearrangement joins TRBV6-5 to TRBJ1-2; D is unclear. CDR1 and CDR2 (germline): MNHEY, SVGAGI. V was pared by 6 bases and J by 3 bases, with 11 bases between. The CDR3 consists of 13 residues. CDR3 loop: CASSVRQDYGYTF. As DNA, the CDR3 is TGTGCCAGCAGCGTCCGGCAGGACTATGGCTACACCTTC.

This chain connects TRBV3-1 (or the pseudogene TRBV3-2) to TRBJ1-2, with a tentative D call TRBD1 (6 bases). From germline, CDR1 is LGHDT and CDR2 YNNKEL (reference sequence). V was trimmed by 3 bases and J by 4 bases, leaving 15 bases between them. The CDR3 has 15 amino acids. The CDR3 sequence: CASSHIRGGSYGYTF. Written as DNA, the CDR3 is TGTGCCAGCAGCCATATCAGGGGAGGGTCCTATGGCTACACCTTC.

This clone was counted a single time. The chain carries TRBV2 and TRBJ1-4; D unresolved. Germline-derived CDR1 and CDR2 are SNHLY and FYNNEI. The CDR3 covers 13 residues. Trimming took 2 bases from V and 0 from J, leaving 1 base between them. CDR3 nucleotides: TGTGCCAGCAGTGAATCAACTAATGAAAAACTGTTTTTT. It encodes CASSESTNEKLFF.

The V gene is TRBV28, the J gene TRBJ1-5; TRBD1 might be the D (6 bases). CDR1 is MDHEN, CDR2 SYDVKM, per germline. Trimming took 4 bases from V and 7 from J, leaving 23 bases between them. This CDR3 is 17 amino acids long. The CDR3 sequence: CASSSSGRTGLGQPQHF. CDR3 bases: TGTGCCAGCAGTTCCTCGGGGCGCACAGGGCTAGGGCAGCCCCAGCATTTT.

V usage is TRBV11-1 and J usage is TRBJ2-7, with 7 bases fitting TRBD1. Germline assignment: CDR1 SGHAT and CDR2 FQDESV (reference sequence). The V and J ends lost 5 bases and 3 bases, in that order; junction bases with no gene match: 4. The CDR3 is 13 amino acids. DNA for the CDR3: TGTGCCAGCAGCAGGGACAGCTACTACGAGCAGTACTTC. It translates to CASSRDSYYEQYF.

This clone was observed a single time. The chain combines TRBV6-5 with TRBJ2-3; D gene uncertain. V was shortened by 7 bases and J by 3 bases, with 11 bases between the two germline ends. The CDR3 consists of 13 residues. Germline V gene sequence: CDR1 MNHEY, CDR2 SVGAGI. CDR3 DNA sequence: TGTGCCAGCAAAATTTCCGGGACAGATACGCAGTATTTT. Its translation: CASKISGTDTQYF.

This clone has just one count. CDR3 region: CASSLVQNSPLHF. The CDR3 DNA sequence: TGTGCCAGCAGCTTAGTCCAAAATTCACCCCTCCACTTT. The chain combines TRBV13 with TRBJ1-6; D gene ambiguous. Germline CDR1 PRHDT, CDR2 FYEKMQ (reference sequence). The V and J ends lost 1 base and 7 bases respectively, with 5 bases between them. This CDR3 is 13 amino acids long.

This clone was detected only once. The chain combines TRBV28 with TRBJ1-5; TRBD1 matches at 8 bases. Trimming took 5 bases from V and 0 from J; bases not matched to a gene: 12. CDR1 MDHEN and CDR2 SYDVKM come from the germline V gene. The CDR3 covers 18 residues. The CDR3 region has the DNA TGTGCCAGCAGTACCTACAGGGGGTATTTAGCTAGCAATCAGCCCCAGCATTTT. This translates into CASSTYRGYLASNQPQHF.

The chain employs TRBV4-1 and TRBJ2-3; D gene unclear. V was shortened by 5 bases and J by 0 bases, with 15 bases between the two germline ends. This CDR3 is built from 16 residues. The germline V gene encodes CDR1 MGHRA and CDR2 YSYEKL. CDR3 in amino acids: CASSGVGFLSTDTQYF. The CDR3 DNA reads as TGCGCCAGCAGCGGTGTAGGGTTTCTTAGCACAGATACGCAGTATTTT.

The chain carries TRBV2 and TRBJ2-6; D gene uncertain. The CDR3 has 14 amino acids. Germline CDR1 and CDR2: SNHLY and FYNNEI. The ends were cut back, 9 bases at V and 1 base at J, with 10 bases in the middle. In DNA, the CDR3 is TGTGCCAGTCTACCTCTGTCTGGGGCCAACGTCCTGACTTTC. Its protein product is CASLPLSGANVLTF.

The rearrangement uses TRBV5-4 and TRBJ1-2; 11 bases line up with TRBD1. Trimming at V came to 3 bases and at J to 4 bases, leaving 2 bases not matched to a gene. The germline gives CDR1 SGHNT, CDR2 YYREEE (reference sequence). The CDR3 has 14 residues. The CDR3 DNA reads TGTGCCAGCAGCTCGGACAGGGGGCCCTATGGCTACACCTTC. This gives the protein CASSSDRGPYGYTF. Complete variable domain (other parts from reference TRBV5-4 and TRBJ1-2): ETGVTQSPTHLIKTRGQQVTLRCSSQSGHNTVSWYQQALGQGPQFIFQYYREEENGRGNFPPRFSGLQFPNYSSELNVNALELDDSALYLCASSSDRGPYGYTFGSGTRLTVV.

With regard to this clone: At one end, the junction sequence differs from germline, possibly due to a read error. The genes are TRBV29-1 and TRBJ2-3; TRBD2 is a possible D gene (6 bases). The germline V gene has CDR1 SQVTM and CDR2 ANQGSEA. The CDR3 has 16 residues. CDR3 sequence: CSVEGAGRWGTDTQYF. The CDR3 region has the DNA TGCAGCGTGGAAGGGGCGGGGAGGTGGGGCACAGATACGCAGTATTTT.

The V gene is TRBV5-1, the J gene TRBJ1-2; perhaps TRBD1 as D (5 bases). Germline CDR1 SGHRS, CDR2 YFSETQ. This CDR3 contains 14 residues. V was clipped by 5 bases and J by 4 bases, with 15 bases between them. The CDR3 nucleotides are TGCGCCAGCAGGTTAGGCGACAGCGGCTATGGCTACACCTTC. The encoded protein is CASRLGDSGYGYTF.

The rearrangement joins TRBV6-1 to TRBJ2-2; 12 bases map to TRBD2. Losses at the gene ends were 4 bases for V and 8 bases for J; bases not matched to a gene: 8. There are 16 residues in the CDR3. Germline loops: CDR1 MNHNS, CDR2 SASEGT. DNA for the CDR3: TGTGCCAGCAGTGGGACTAGCGGGGTTAAGATTGGGGAGCTGTTTTTT. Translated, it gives CASSGTSGVKIGELFF.

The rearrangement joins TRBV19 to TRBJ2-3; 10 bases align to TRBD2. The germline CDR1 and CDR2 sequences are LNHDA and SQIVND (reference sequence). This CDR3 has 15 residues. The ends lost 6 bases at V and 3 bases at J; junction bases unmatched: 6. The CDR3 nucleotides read TGTGCCAGTAGCGTAGGACTAGCGGAGACAGATACGCAGTATTTT. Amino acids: CASSVGLAETDTQYF. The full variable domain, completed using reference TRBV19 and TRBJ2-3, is DGGITQSPKYLFRKEGQNVTLSCEQNLNHDAMYWYRQDPGQGLRLIYYSQIVNDFQKGDIAEGYSVSREKKESFPLTVTSAQKNPTAFYLCASSVGLAETDTQYFGPGTRLTVL.

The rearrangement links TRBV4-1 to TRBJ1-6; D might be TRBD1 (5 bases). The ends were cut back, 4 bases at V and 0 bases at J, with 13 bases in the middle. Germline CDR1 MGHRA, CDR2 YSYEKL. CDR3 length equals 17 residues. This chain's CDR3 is CASSPRGQSSYNSPLHF. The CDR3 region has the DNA TGCGCCAGCAGCCCAAGGGGTCAGAGCTCCTATAATTCACCCCTCCACTTT.